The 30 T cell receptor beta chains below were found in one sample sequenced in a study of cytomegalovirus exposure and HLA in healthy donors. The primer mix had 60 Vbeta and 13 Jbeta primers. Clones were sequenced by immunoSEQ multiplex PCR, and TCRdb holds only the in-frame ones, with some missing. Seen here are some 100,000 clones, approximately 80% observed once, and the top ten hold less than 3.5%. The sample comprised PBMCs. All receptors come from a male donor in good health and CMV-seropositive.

In DNA form, the CDR3 reads TGTGCTAGTGGTTTGGTACTAGGACAGACCACAGATACGCAGTATTTT. It translates to CASGLVLGQTTDTQYF. The chain employs TRBV12-5 and TRBJ2-3, with D possibly TRBD1 on 6 matching bases. Germline V gene lookup returns CDR1 LGHNT and CDR2 FRNRAP. This CDR3 is built from 16 residues. V dropped 0 bases and J dropped 2 bases, with 12 bases sitting between them.

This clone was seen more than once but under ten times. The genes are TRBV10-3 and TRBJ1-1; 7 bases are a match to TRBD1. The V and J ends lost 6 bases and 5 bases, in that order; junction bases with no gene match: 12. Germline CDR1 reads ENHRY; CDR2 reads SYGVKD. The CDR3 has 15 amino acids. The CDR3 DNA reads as TGTGCCATCAGCTCCACCGGGACAGCAAGTACTGAAGCTTTCTTT. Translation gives CAISSTGTASTEAFF.

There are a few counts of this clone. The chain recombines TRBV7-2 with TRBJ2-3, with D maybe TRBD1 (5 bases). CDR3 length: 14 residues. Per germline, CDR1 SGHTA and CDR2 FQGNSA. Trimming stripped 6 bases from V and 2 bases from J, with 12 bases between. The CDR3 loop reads CASRRQPHTDTQYF. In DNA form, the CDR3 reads TGTGCCAGCAGGCGACAGCCGCACACAGATACGCAGTATTTT.

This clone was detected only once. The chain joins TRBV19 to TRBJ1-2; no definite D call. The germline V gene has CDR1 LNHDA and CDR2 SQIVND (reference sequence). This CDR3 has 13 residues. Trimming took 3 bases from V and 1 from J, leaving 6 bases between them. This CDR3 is CASSMVVNYGYTF. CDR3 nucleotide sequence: TGTGCCAGTAGTATGGTAGTTAACTATGGCTACACCTTC.

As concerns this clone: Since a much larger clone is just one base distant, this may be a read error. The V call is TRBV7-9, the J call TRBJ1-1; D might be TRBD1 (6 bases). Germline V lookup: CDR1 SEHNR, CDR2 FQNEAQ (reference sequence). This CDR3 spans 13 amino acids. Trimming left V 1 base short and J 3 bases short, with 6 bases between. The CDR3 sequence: CASSLDRDTEAFF. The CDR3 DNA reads TGTGCCAGCAGCTTAGACAGGGACACTGAAGCTTTCTTT.

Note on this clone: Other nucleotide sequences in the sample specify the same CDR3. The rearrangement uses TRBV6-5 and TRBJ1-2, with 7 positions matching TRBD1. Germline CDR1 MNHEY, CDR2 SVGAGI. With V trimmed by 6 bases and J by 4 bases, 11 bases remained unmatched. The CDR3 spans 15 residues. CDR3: CASSKTGPRVYGYTF. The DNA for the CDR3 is TGTGCCAGCAGCAAGACAGGGCCCAGGGTCTATGGCTACACCTTC.

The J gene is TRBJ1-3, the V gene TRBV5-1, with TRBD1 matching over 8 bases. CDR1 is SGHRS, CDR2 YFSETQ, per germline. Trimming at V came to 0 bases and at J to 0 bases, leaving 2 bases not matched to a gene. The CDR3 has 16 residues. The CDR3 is CASSLAGQGSGNTIYF. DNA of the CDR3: TGCGCCAGCAGCTTGGCAGGACAGGGCTCTGGAAACACCATATATTTT.

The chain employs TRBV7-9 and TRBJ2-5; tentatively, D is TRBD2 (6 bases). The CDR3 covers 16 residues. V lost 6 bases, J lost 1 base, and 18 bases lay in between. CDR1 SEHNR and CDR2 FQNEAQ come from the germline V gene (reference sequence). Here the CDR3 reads CASSLDSGLTQETQYF. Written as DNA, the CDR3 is TGTGCCAGCAGTCTCGATTCGGGACTCACCCAAGAGACCCAGTACTTC.

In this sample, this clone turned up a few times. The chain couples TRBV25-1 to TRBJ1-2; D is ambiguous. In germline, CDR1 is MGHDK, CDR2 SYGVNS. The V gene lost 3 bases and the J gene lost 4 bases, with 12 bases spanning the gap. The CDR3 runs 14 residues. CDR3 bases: TGTGCCAGCAGTGACTCCTCCGAGATCTATGGCTACACCTTC. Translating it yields CASSDSSEIYGYTF.

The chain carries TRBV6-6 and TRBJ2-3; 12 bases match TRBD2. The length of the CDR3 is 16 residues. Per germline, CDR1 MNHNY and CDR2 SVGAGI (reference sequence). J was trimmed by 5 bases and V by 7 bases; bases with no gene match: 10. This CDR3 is CASTGLAGLRVDTQYF. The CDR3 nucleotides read TGTGCCAGCACCGGACTAGCGGGACTTCGAGTAGATACGCAGTATTTT.

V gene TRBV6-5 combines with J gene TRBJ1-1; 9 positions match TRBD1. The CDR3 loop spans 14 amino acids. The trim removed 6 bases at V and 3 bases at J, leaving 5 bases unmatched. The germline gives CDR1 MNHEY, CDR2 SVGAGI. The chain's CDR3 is CASSLYRGHTEAFF. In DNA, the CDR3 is TGTGCCAGCAGCCTGTACAGGGGGCACACTGAAGCTTTCTTT.

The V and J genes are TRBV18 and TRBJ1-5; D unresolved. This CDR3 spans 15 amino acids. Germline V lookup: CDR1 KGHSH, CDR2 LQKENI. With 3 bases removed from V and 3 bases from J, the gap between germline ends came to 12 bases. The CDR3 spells CASSPPPGPNQPQHF. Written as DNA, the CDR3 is TGTGCCAGCTCACCCCCCCCAGGCCCCAATCAGCCCCAGCATTTT.

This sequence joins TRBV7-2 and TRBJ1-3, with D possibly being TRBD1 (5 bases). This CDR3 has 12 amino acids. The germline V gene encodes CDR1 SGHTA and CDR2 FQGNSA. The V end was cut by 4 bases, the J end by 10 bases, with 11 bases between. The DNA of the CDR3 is TGTGCCAGCAGCTCCCGGGGGGGGACCATATATTTT. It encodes CASSSRGGTIYF.

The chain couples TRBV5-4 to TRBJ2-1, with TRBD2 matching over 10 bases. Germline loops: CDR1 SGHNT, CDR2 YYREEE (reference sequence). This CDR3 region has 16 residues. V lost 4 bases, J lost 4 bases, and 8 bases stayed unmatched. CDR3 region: CASSVTGLAKYNEQFF. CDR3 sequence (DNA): TGTGCCAGCAGCGTGACGGGACTAGCGAAGTACAATGAGCAGTTCTTC.

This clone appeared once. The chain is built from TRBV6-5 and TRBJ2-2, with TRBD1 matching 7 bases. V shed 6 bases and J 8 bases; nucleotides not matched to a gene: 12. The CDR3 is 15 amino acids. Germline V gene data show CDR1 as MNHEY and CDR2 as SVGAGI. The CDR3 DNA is TGTGCCAGCAGGATCCGGGACAGATTCGGTGGGGAGCTGTTTTTT. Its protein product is CASRIRDRFGGELFF.

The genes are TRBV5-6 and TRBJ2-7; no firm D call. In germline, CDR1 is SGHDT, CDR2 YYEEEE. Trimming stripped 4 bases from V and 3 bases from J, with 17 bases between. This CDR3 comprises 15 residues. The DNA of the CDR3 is TGTGCCAGCAGCCTGCCGGGTACATCCGACTACGAGCAGTACTTC. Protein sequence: CASSLPGTSDYEQYF.

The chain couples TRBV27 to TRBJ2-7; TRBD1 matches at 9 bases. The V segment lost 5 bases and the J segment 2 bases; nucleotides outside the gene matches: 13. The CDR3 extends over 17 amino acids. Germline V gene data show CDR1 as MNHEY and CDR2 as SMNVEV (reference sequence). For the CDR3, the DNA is TGTGCCAGCAGTCCTATCCTACCGGGACAGGGAACCTACGAGCAGTACTTC. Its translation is CASSPILPGQGTYEQYF.

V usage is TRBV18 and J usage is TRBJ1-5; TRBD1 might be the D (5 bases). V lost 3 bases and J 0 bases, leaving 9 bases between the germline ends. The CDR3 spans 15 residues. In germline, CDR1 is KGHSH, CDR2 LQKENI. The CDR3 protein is CASSPSQVSNQPQHF. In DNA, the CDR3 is TGTGCCAGCTCACCGTCACAGGTTAGCAATCAGCCCCAGCATTTT. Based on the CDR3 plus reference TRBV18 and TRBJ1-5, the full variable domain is NAGVMQNPRHLVRRRGQEARLRCSPMKGHSHVYWYRQLPEEGLKFMVYLQKENIIDESGMPKERFSAEFPKEGPSILRIQQVVRGDSAAYFCASSPSQVSNQPQHFGDGTRLSIL.

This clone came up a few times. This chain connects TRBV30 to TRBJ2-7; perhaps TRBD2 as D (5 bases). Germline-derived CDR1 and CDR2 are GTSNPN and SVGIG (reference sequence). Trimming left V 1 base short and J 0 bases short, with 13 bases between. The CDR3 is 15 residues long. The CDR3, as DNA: TGTGCCTGGAGTGGGAGGCTAGTCAGCTCCTACGAGCAGTACTTC. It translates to CAWSGRLVSSYEQYF.

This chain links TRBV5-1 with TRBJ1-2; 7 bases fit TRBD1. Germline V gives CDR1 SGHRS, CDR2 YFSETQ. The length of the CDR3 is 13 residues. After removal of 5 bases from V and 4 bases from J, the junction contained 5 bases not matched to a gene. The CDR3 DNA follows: TGCGCCAGCAGGCCCGGGACAGCCTATGGCTACACCTTC. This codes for CASRPGTAYGYTF.

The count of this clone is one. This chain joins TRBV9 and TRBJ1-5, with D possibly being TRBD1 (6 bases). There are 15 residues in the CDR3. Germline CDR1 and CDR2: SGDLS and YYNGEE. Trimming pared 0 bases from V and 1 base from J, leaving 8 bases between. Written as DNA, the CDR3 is TGTGCCAGCAGCGTAGAGGGGGTGAGCAATCAGCCCCAGCATTTT. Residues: CASSVEGVSNQPQHF.

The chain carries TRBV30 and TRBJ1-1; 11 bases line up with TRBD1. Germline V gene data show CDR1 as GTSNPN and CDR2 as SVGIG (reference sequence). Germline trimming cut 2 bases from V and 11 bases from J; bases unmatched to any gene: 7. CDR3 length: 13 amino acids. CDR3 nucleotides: TGTGCCTGGAGTACAGGGACAGGGGGTCGGGCTTTCTTT. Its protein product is CAWSTGTGGRAFF.

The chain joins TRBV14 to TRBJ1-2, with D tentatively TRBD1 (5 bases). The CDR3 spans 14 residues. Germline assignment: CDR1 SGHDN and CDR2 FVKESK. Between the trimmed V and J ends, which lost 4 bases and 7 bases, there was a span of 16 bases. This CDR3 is CASSPLGGASGYTF. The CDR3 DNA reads TGTGCCAGCAGCCCCCTGGGAGGGGCGTCTGGCTACACCTTC. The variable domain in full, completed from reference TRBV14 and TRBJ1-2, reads EAGVTQFPSHSVIEKGQTVTLRCDPISGHDNLYWYRRVMGKEIKFLLHFVKESKQDESGMPNNRFLAERTGGTYSTLKVQPAELEDSGVYFCASSPLGGASGYTFGSGTRLTVV.

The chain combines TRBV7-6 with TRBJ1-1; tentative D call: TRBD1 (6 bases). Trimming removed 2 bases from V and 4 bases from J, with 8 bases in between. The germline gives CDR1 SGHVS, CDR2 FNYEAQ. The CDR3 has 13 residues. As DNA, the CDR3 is TGTGCCAGCAGCTTATCAGGGGTCACTGAAGCTTTCTTT. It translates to CASSLSGVTEAFF.

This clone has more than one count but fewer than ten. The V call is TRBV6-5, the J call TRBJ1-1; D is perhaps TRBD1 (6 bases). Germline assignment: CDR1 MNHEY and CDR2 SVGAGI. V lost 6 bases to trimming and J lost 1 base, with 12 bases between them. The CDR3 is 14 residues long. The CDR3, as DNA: TGTGCCAGCAGACCCGGGACATCGAACACTGAAGCTTTCTTT. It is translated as CASRPGTSNTEAFF.

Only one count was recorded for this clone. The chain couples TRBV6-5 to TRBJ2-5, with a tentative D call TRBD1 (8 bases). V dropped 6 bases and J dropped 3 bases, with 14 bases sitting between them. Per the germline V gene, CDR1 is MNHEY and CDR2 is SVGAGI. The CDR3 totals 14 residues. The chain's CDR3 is CASRSTGGEETQYF. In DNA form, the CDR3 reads TGTGCCAGCAGATCCACAGGGGGGGAAGAGACCCAGTACTTC.

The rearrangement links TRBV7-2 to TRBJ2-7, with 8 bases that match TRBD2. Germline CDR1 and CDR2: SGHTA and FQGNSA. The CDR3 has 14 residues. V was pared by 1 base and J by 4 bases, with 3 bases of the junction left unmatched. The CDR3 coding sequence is TGTGCCAGCAGCTTAGGGGTAGCGGGATACGAGCAGTACTTC. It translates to CASSLGVAGYEQYF.

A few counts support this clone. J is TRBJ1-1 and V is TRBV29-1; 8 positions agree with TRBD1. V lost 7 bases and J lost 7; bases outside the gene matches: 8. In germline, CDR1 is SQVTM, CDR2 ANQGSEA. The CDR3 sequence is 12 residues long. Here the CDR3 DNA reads TGCAGCGACCGACAGGGGACGCGTGAAGCTTTCTTT. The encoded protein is CSDRQGTREAFF.

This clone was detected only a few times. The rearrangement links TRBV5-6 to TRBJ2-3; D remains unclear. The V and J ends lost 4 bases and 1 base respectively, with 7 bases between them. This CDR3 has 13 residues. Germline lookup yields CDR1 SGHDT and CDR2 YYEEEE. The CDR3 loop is CASSRSGTDTQYF. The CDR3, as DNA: TGTGCCAGCAGCCGTTCCGGCACAGATACGCAGTATTTT.

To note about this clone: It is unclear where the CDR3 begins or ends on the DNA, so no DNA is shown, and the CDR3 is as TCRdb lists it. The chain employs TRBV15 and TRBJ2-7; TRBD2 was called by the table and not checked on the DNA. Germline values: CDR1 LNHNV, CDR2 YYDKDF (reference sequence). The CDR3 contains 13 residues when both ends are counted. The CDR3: CATSSLERDEQYF.